The T cell receptor beta chain described here comes from a study of T cells in Graves' hyperthyroidism and ophthalmopathy. Findings and caveats of the study: Before onset, by a median of 6.5 months, the model predicted ophthalmopathy.

The investigators amplified TCR beta CDR3 regions from RNA transcripts. When the TCR CDR3 underwent first-round RT-PCR, the HTBI primer set was used. Each CDR3 protein is one row after TCRdb ran MiXCR on the multiplex PCR reads. The profile shows fewer than 600,000 distinct CDR3 sequences, around 13% of them singletons. Lactation, pregnancy, other autoimmune disease or uncontrolled infection excluded patients. Extraction of PBMCs used roughly 9.3 ml of fresh peripheral blood. A note on this clonotype: Its antigen remains unknown.

Germline CDR1 reads LNHDA; CDR2 reads SQIVND (reference sequence). V lost 6 bases, J lost 6 bases, and 14 bases lay in between. This CDR3 is built from 13 residues. The sequence was collected from a woman aged 35 to 49 with Graves' hyperthyroidism. Sequenced sample: blood. The chain has TRBV19 and TRBJ1-2; no clear D. The CDR3 nucleotides read TGTGCCAGTAGCTCGGTAGTCAACCATGGCTACACCTTC. Its protein product is CASSSVVNHGYTF. The whole variable domain, filled in from reference TRBV19 and TRBJ1-2, reads DGGITQSPKYLFRKEGQNVTLSCEQNLNHDAMYWYRQDPGQGLRLIYYSQIVNDFQKGDIAEGYSVSREKKESFPLTVTSAQKNPTAFYLCASSSVVNHGYTFGSGTRLTVV.